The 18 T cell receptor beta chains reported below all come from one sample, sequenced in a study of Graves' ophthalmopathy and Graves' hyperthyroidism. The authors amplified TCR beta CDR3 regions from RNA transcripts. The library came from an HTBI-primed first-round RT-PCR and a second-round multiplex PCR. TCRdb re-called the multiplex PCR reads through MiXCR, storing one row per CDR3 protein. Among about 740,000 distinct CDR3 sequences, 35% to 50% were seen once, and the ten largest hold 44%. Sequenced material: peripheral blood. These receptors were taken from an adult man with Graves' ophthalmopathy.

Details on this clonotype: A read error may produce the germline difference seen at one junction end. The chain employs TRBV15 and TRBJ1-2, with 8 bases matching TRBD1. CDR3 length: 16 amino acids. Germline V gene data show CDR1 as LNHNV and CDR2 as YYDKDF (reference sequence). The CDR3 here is CASSQGAGATNYGYTF. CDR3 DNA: TGTGCCAGCAGCCAGGGGGCAGGGGCCACCAACTATGGCTACACCTTC. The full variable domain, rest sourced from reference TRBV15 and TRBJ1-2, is DAMVIQNPRYQVTQFGKPVTLSCSQTLNHNVMYWYQQKSSQAPKLLFHYYDKDFNNEADTPDNFQSRRPNTSFCFLDIRSPGLGDTAMYLCASSQGAGATNYGYTFGSGTRLTVV.

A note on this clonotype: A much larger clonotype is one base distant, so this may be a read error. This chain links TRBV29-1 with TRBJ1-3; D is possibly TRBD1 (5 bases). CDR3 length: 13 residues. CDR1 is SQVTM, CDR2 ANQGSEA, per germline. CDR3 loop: CSGPTVAGNAIYF. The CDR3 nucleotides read TGCAGCGGCCCGACAGTGGCTGGAAACGCCATATATTTT.

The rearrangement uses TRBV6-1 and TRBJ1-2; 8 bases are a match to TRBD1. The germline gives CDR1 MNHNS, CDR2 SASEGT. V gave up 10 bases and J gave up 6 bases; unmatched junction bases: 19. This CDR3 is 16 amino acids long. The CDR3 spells CATAAPRTGKSDGYTF. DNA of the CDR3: TGTGCCACCGCCGCTCCTAGGACAGGGAAGAGTGATGGCTACACCTTC.

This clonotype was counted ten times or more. CDR3 sequence reads: CSVAGRAAPEAFF. The CDR3 DNA sequence: TGCAGCGTTGCGGGTCGGGCGGCGCCTGAAGCTTTCTTT. V usage is TRBV29-1 and J usage is TRBJ1-1; D gene unclear. The CDR3 runs 13 residues. Trimming removed 4 bases at V and 6 bases at J, with 15 bases between. Germline lookup yields CDR1 SQVTM and CDR2 ANQGSEA.

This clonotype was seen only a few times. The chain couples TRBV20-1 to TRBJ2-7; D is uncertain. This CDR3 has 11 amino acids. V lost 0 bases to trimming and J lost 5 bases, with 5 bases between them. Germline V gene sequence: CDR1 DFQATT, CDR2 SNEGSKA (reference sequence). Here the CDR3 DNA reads TGCAGTGCTAGAGATTTTAACGAGCAGTACTTC. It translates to CSARDFNEQYF.

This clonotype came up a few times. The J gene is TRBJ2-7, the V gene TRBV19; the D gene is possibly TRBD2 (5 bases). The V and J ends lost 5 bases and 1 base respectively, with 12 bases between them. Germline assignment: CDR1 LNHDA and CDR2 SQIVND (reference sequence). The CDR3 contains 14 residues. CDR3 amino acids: CASSAASPSYEQYF. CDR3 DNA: TGTGCCAGTAGTGCCGCTAGCCCATCCTACGAGCAGTACTTC.

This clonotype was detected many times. The CDR3 loop is CSARPAETQYF. As DNA, the CDR3 is TGCAGTGCCCGACCGGCGGAGACCCAGTACTTC. The V and J genes are TRBV20-1 and TRBJ2-5; D call uncertain. CDR1 is DFQATT, CDR2 SNEGSKA, per germline (reference sequence). The CDR3 runs 11 residues. The germline V and J ends were trimmed by 6 bases and 5 bases, with 10 bases remaining between them.

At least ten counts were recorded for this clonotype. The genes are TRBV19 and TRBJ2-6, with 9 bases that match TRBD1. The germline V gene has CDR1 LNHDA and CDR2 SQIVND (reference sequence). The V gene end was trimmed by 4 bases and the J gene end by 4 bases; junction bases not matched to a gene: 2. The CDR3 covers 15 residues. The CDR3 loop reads CASSRTGAGANVLTF. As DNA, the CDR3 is TGTGCCAGTAGTAGGACAGGGGCCGGGGCCAACGTCCTGACTTTC.

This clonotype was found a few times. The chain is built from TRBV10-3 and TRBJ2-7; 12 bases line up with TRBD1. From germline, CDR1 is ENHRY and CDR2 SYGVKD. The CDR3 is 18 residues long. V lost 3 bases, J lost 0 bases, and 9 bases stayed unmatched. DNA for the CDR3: TGTGCCATCAGTGATGGGGACAGGGGGCCCAGCCTCTCCTACGAGCAGTACTTC. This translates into CAISDGDRGPSLSYEQYF.

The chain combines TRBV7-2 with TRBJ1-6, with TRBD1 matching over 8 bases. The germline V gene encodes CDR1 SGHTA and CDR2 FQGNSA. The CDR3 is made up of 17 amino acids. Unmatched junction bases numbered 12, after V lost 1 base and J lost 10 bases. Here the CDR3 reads CASSLGGQGRKTSPLHF. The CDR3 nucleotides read TGTGCCAGCAGCTTAGGTGGACAGGGCCGCAAGACGTCACCCCTCCACTTT.

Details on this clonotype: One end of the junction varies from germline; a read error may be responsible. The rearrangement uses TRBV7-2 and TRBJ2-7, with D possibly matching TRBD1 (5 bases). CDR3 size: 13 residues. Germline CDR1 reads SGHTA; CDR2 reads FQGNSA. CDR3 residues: CASSLARVNEQYF. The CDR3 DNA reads TGTGCCAGCAGTTTAGCCAGGGTTAACGAGCAGTACTTC.

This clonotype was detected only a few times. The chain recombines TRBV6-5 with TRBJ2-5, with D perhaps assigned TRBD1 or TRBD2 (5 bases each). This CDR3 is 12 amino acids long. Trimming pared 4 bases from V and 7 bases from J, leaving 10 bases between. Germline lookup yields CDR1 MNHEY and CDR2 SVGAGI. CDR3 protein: CASSLTGGTQYF. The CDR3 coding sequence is TGTGCCAGCAGTTTAACTGGGGGGACCCAGTACTTC.

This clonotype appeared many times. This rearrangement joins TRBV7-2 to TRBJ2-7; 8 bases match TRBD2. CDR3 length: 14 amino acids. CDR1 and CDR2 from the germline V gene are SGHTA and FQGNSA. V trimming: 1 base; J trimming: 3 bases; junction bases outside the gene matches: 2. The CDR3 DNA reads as TGTGCCAGCAGCTTAGGTAGCGGGATCTACGAGCAGTACTTC. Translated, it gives CASSLGSGIYEQYF.

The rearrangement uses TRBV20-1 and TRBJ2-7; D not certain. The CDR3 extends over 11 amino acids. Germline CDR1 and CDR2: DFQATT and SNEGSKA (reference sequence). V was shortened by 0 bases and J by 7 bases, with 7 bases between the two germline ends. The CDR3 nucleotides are TGCAGTGCTAGAGACGGCGCTGAGCAGTACTTC. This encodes CSARDGAEQYF.

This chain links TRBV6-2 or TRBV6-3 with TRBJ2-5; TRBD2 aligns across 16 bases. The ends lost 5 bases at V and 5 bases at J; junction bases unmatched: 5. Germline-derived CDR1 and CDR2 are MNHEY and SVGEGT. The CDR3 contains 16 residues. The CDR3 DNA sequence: TGTGCCAGCAGTACAGGGACTAGCGGGAGGGTTGAGACCCAGTACTTC. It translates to CASSTGTSGRVETQYF.

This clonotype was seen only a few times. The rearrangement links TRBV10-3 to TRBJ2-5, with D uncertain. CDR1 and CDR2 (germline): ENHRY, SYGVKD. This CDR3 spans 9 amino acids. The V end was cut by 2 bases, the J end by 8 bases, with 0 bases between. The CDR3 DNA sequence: TGTGCCATCAGTGAGACCCAGTACTTC. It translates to CAISETQYF.

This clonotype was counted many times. CDR3 sequence: CASSDKTGEQPQHF. The CDR3 nucleotides read TGTGCCAGCAGCGACAAGACAGGGGAGCAGCCCCAGCATTTT. The genes are TRBV2 and TRBJ1-5; 8 nucleotides agree with TRBD1. The CDR3 sequence is 14 residues long. The V and J ends lost 6 bases and 7 bases, in that order; junction bases with no gene match: 8. Germline V gives CDR1 SNHLY, CDR2 FYNNEI. The full variable domain, completed using reference TRBV2 and TRBJ1-5, is EPEVTQTPSHQVTQMGQEVILRCVPISNHLYFYWYRQILGQKVEFLVSFYNNEISEKSEIFDDQFSVERPDGSNFTLKIRSTKLEDSAMYFCASSDKTGEQPQHFGDGTRLSIL.

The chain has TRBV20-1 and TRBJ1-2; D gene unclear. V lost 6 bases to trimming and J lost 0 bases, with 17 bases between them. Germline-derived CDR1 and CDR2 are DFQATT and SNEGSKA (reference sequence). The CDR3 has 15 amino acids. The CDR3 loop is CSATLRGAPNYGYTF. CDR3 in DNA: TGCAGTGCCACCCTTAGAGGAGCGCCTAACTATGGCTACACCTTC.